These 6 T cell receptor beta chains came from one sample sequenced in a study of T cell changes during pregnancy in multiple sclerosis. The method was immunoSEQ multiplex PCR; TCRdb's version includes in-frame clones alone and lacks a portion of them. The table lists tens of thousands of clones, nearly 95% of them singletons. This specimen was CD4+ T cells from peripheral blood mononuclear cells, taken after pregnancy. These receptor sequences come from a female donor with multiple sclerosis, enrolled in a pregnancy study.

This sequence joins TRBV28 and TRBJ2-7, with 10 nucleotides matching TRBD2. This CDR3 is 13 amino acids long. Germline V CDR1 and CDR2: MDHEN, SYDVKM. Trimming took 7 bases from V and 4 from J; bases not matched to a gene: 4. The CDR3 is CASKGLALYEQYF. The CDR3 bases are TGTGCCAGCAAGGGACTAGCGTTATACGAGCAGTACTTC.

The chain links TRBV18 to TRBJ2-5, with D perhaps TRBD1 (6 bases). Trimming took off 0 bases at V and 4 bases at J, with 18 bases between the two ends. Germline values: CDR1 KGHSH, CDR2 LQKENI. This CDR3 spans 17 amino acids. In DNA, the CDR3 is TGTGCCAGCTCACCACCGATGCTACAGGGTCGGTTAGAGACCCAGTACTTC. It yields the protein CASSPPMLQGRLETQYF.

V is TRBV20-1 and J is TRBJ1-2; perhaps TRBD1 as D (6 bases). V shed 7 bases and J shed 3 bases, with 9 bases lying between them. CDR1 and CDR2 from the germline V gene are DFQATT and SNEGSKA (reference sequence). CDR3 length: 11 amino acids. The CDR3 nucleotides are TGCAGTGAAGCAGGGGACTATGGCTACACCTTC. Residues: CSEAGDYGYTF.

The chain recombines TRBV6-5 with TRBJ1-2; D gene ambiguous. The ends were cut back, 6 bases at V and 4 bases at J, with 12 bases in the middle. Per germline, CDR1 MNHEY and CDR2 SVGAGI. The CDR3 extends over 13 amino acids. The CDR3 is CASRPENRYGYTF. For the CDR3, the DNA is TGTGCCAGCAGACCGGAGAACCGCTATGGCTACACCTTC.

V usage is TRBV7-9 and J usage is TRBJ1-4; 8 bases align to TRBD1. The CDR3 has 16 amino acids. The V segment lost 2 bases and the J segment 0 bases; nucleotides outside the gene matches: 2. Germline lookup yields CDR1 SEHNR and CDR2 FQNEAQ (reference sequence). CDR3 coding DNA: TGTGCCAGCAGCTTAAGGACAGGGACAACTAATGAAAAACTGTTTTTT. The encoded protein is CASSLRTGTTNEKLFF.

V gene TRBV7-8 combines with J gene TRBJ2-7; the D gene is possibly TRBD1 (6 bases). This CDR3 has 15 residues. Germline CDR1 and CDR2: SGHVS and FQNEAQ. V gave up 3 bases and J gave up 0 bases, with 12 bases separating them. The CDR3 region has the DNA TGTGCCAGCAGCTTGGAAGGGACATTCTCCTACGAGCAGTACTTC. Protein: CASSLEGTFSYEQYF.